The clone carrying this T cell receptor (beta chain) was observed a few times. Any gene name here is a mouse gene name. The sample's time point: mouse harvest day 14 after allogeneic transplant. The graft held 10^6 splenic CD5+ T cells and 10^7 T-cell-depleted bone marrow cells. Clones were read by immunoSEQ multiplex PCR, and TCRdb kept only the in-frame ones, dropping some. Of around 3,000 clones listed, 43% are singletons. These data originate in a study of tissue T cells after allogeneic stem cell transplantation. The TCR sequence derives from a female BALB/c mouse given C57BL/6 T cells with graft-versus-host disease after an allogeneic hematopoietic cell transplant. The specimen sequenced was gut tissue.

The CDR3 here is CASSLDGLGGEQYF. The part of the CDR3 DNA that was read is TGTGCCAGCAGCTTAGACGGACTGGGTGGAGAACAGTAC. J is TRBJ2-7 and V is TRBV3, with 8 bases matching TRBD2. The sequence runs out 1 residue before the end of the CDR3; the remainder is reconstructed from the germline J gene. Germline CDR1 reads SNHLY; CDR2 reads FYNGKV (reference sequence). J was trimmed by 7 bases and V by 1 base; bases with no gene match: 6. There are 14 residues in the CDR3.